The next 21 T cell receptor beta chains were all read from a single sample in a study of T cells in women clearing cervical HPV infection. Profiling relied on immunoSEQ multiplex PCR, and the TCRdb table lists in-frame clones only, not all of them. The sample includes tens of thousands of clones. The sample consisted of blood buffy coat. Source of these receptors: a woman between 18 and 70 years old with a cervical HPV16 infection that either progressed to CIN3+ or cleared (not recorded which).

As to this clone: The CDR3 end falls 3 residues outside the read, so it is completed with the germline J gene. This chain connects TRBV19 to TRBJ1-5; D is undetermined. V dropped 0 bases and J dropped 6 bases, with 6 bases sitting between them. Germline assignment: CDR1 LNHDA and CDR2 SQIVND (reference sequence). The CDR3 length is 13 residues. CDR3 sequence reads: CASSIDRVQPQHF. The sequenced part of the CDR3 DNA is TGTGCCAGTAGTATAGATCGGGTTCAGCCC.

Details on this clone: The sequence runs out 3 residues before the end of the CDR3; the remainder is reconstructed from the germline J gene. The rearrangement uses TRBV7-6 and TRBJ1-2; D may be TRBD1 (5 bases). Per the germline V gene, CDR1 is SGHVS and CDR2 is FNYEAQ. This CDR3 has 17 residues. The CDR3 protein is CASSSGPVSGRGDTYTF. Partial CDR3 DNA: TGTGCCAGCAGCTCCGGACCTGTGAGCGGGAGGGGAGATACC. The full variable domain, rest sourced from reference TRBV7-6 and TRBJ1-2, is GAGVSQSPRYKVTKRGQDVALRCDPISGHVSLYWYRQALGQGPEFLTYFNYEAQQDKSGLPNDRFSAERPEGSISTLTIQRTEQRDSAMYRCASSSGPVSGRGDTYTFGSGTRLTVV.

On this clone: The DNA ends 3 residues before the CDR3 does, and the rest of the CDR3 is filled in from the germline J gene. This rearrangement joins TRBV5-5 to TRBJ1-2; no definite D call. The CDR3 has 14 residues. The germline CDR1 and CDR2 sequences are SGHKS and YYEKEE (reference sequence). V gave up 1 base and J gave up 5 bases, with 12 bases separating them. The CDR3 loop is CASSLLNRDYGYTF. The CDR3 DNA, read in part, is TGTGCCAGCAGCTTGCTGAACAGAGATTATGGC.

Remarks on this clone: The sequence runs out 3 residues before the end of the CDR3; the remainder is reconstructed from the germline J gene. This chain connects TRBV5-1 to TRBJ2-3; a weak D match, TRBD2 (6 bases). CDR1 is SGHRS, CDR2 YFSETQ, per germline. Trimming removed 3 bases from V and 2 bases from J, with 16 bases in between. This CDR3 has 16 residues. The CDR3 reads CASSWGSGLITDTQYF. The part of the CDR3 DNA that was read is TGCGCCAGCAGCTGGGGTTCGGGACTCATCACAGATACG.

Details on this clone: Coverage ceases 3 residues before the CDR3 finishes, and the germline J gene fills in the end. The chain uses TRBV2 and TRBJ2-3; 10 bases map to TRBD2. Per the germline V gene, CDR1 is SNHLY and CDR2 is FYNNEI. The CDR3 totals 15 residues. Losses at the gene ends were 6 bases for V and 3 bases for J; bases not matched to a gene: 6. The CDR3 DNA, read in part, is TGTGCCAGCAGGGTCATAGCGGGAGGAACAGATACG. Translated: CASRVIAGGTDT. The whole CDR3 reads CASRVIAGGTDTQYF.

For this clone: The CDR3 end falls 3 residues outside the read, so it is completed with the germline J gene. This chain uses TRBV5-6 with TRBJ1-4; the match to TRBD1 covers 8 bases. The CDR3 runs 14 residues. The germline V gene has CDR1 SGHDT and CDR2 YYEEEE. The covered CDR3 bases are TGTGCCAGCAGCTTGGCAGGGGGCAATTCACCA. It translates to CASSLAGGNSP. The entire CDR3 protein reads CASSLAGGNSPLFF.

With regard to this clone: With the read ending 3 residues before the CDR3 end, the germline J gene is used to fill in that end. J is TRBJ2-7 and V is TRBV20-1; 11 positions agree with TRBD2. Germline V lookup: CDR1 DFQATT, CDR2 SNEGSKA (reference sequence). The J segment lost 4 bases and the V segment lost 0 bases, leaving 5 bases of the junction unmatched. The CDR3 has 15 amino acids. CDR3 loop: CSARDPSGRIYEQYF. The part of the CDR3 DNA that was read is TGCAGTGCTAGAGATCCTAGCGGGAGGATTTACGAG.

Worth noting for this clone: The read ends 3 residues before the CDR3 terminus; that terminus is restored from the germline J gene. The V and J genes are TRBV20-1 and TRBJ2-7; a possible D gene is TRBD1 (6 bases). Trimming took off 4 bases at V and 6 bases at J, with 10 bases between the two ends. The CDR3 covers 11 residues. The germline V gene encodes CDR1 DFQATT and CDR2 SNEGSKA (reference sequence). The part of the CDR3 DNA that was read is TGCAGTGCTACAGGGGCGGGCGAG. As protein: CSATGAGE. The full CDR3 sequence reads CSATGAGEQYF.

This clone is classed as medium-sized by frequency. The read ends 3 residues shy of where the CDR3 ends; the end is completed using the germline J gene. The chain has TRBV5-1 and TRBJ2-1; D is perhaps TRBD2 (5 bases). The CDR3 consists of 16 residues. V was pared by 3 bases and J by 2 bases, with 15 bases between. The germline CDR1 and CDR2 sequences are SGHRS and YFSETQ. CDR3 protein: CASSSGRAPAYNEQFF. The sequenced CDR3 bases are TGCGCCAGCAGCTCCGGGCGGGCCCCCGCCTACAATGAG.

As for this clone: The read ends 3 residues early relative to the CDR3; the germline J gene fills the gap. Within the sample, other DNA sequences also encode this same CDR3. The chain recombines TRBV19 with TRBJ1-3; 7 bases are shared with TRBD1. CDR1 is LNHDA and CDR2 is SQIVND in the germline V gene (reference sequence). This CDR3 is 13 amino acids long. The CDR3 reads CASSTLSQGTIYF. The CDR3 DNA, read in part, is TGTGCCAGTAGTACCCTCTCACAGGGGACG.

In the case of this clone: The CDR3 end lies 3 residues beyond the end of the read and is filled in from the germline J gene. The chain is built from TRBV29-1 and TRBJ1-2; D remains unclear. The CDR3 consists of 13 residues. The germline V and J ends were trimmed by 3 bases and 0 bases, with 8 bases remaining between them. Per germline, CDR1 SQVTM and CDR2 ANQGSEA. CDR3 protein: CSVEDLANYGYTF. The CDR3 bases that were read are TGCAGCGTTGAGGATCTAGCTAACTATGGC.

Notes on this clone: The CDR3 extends 3 residues past the end of the read, so its final part is completed from the germline J gene. The chain recombines TRBV30 with TRBJ2-2; D possibly uses TRBD1 or TRBD2 (6 bases each). The CDR3 is 17 amino acids. The V gene's germline CDR1 is GTSNPN and CDR2 SVGIG (reference sequence). The sequenced part of the CDR3 DNA is TGTGCCTTCTCAGCTTTATTCGCAGGGGAGGAAGAAGAAAAG. This gives the protein CAFSALFAGEEEEK. The full-length CDR3 reads as CAFSALFAGEEEEKLFF. The full variable domain, completed using reference TRBV30 and TRBJ2-2, is SQTIHQWPATLVQPVGSPLSLECTVEGTSNPNLYWYRQAAGRGLQLLFYSVGIGQISSEVPQNLSASRPQDRQFILSSKKLLLSDSGFYLCAFSALFAGEEEEKLFFGEGSRLTVL.

The CDR3: CASSKGGVVVTEAFF. The sequenced part of the CDR3 DNA is TGTGCCAGTAGTAAAGGCGGGGTAGTCGTCACTGAA. The V and J genes are TRBV19 and TRBJ1-1; unclear D gene. The missing CDR3 end, 3 residues past where the read stops, is filled in from the germline J gene. Looked up from germline, CDR1 is LNHDA and CDR2 is SQIVND (reference sequence). Trimming removed 4 bases from V and 4 bases from J, with 16 bases in between. The CDR3 has 15 residues.

As to this clone: The missing CDR3 end, 3 residues past where the read stops, is filled in from the germline J gene. Other DNA variants within this sample encode the same CDR3. The rearrangement uses TRBV30 and TRBJ1-3, with TRBD1 identical over 10 bases. Per the germline V gene, CDR1 is GTSNPN and CDR2 is SVGIG (reference sequence). The CDR3 has 15 residues. This chain's CDR3 is CAWSGRQGAQGNIYF. The covered CDR3 bases are TGTGCCTGGAGTGGGAGACAGGGGGCCCAGGGTAAT.

As concerns this clone: The CDR3 end lies 3 residues beyond the end of the read and is filled in from the germline J gene. The chain combines TRBV6-2 or TRBV6-3 with TRBJ2-7, with TRBD1 as a possible D gene (5 bases). CDR3 length: 13 amino acids. The V gene lost 7 bases and the J gene lost 3 bases, with 13 bases spanning the gap. The germline V gene encodes CDR1 MNHEY and CDR2 SVGEGT. The sequenced CDR3 bases are TGTGCCAGCAATGCCAGGGTCAGCTACGAG. Protein product: CASNARVSYE. Given in full, the CDR3 is CASNARVSYEQYF.

A note on this clone: Read coverage stops 3 residues before the CDR3 terminus; the germline J gene supplies the remainder. The V and J genes are TRBV13 and TRBJ2-3, with D perhaps TRBD1 (6 bases). The CDR3 totals 13 residues. Germline V gene data show CDR1 as PRHDT and CDR2 as FYEKMQ (reference sequence). This CDR3 is CASSQQGNQPQYF. CDR3 DNA, as far as it was read: TGTGCCAGCAGCCAACAGGGAAACCAGCCG.

A word on this clone: The CDR3 goes on 3 residues after the read ends, and that part is filled in from the germline J gene. This chain uses TRBV7-2 with TRBJ2-2, with TRBD1 matching 9 bases. There are 14 residues in the CDR3. CDR1 and CDR2 from the germline V gene are SGHTA and FQGNSA. Partial CDR3 DNA: TGTGCCAGCAGCCGGACAGGGGTAAATGAAAAG. This sequence encodes CASSRTGVNEK. The CDR3, in full, reads CASSRTGVNEKLFF.

A note on this clone: The CDR3 end falls 3 residues outside the read, so it is completed with the germline J gene. V gene TRBV18 combines with J gene TRBJ1-2; no firm D call. Per germline, CDR1 KGHSH and CDR2 LQKENI. The CDR3 covers 13 residues. The CDR3 here is CASSRSGPDTYTF. The covered CDR3 bases are TGTGCCAGCTCACGTTCTGGGCCGGATACC.

For this clone: The sequenced fragment ends 3 residues before the CDR3 boundary, so the rest is inferred from the germline J gene. The rearrangement links TRBV18 to TRBJ1-2; D gene uncertain. The CDR3 runs to 16 residues. Germline V gene data show CDR1 as KGHSH and CDR2 as LQKENI. The CDR3 protein is CASSPSSGRSTDTYTF. Incomplete CDR3 DNA: TGTGCCAGCTCACCTTCTAGCGGGAGGTCCACAGATACC.

In regard to this clone: The sequence runs out 3 residues before the end of the CDR3; the remainder is reconstructed from the germline J gene. This chain connects TRBV19 to TRBJ2-3; 7 nucleotides align to TRBD2. Germline V gives CDR1 LNHDA, CDR2 SQIVND (reference sequence). The CDR3 is 12 amino acids. Here the CDR3 reads CASRQSGETQYF. CDR3 bases read: TGTGCCAGTAGACAGAGCGGGGAGACG.

As to this clone: The CDR3 end is not reached by the read, which stops 3 residues before it; the germline J gene fills it in. The rearrangement uses TRBV5-4 and TRBJ1-6, with D perhaps TRBD1 (6 bases). CDR1 is SGHNT and CDR2 is YYREEE in the germline V gene (reference sequence). V gave up 4 bases and J gave up 10 bases, with 15 bases separating them. CDR3 size: 14 residues. Partial CDR3 DNA: TGTGCCAGCAGCCCCCAAACACAGGGATCACCC. This encodes CASSPQTQGSP. The entire CDR3 sequence reads CASSPQTQGSPLHF.